Listed below are T cell receptor beta chains from one sample, sequenced in a study of early T cells in non-severe SARS-CoV-2 infection. TCRdb called the 5' RACE reads again in MiXCR, with one record for every CDR3 protein. The sample lists roughly 30,000 distinct CDR3 sequences; roughly 4.5% were seen once. The sequenced material came from whole blood. The origin of the receptors is an adult who was a healthcare worker with PCR-confirmed SARS-CoV-2 infection or an uninfected control (not recorded which). The CDR3 runs from the conserved cysteine through the conserved F or W. Each record gives: D gene, CDR3 length, V gene, J gene, clone size, CDR3 DNA, CDR3 protein. A D gene is named only where the DNA matches it firmly. Clone sizes are given selectively: once, few, many, or a class where the clone is expanded.

D: -; length: 13; V: TRBV12-3/TRBV12-4; J: TRBJ1-1; size: many; DNA: TGTGCCAGCAGTCTTGTCAGGGTCGCTGAAGCTTTCTTT; CDR3: CASSLVRVAEAFF
D: -; length: 13; V: TRBV20-1; J: TRBJ1-5; size: -; DNA: TGCAGTGCTAGAAGGGGGAGCAATCAGCCCCAGCATTTT; CDR3: CSARRGSNQPQHF
D: -; length: 12; V: TRBV7-6; J: TRBJ2-1; size: few; DNA: TGTGCCAGCAGCGCCCCAGGCAATGAGCAGTTCTTC; CDR3: CASSAPGNEQFF
D: -; length: 17; V: TRBV4-3; J: TRBJ2-1; size: many; DNA: TGCGCCAGCAGCCAAGATCTTTCGGGAGTTGGCCCTCGGGAGCAGTTCTTC; CDR3: CASSQDLSGVGPREQFF
D: -; length: 13; V: TRBV6-4; J: TRBJ2-2; size: few; DNA: TGTGCCAGCAGTGACCTGGGCACCGGGGAGCTGTTTTTT; CDR3: CASSDLGTGELFF
D: -; length: 13; V: TRBV11-2; J: TRBJ2-7; size: -; DNA: TGTGCCAGCAGCTTAGTTAGGGGAAGCGAGCAGTACTTC; CDR3: CASSLVRGSEQYF
D: -; length: 18; V: TRBV5-1; J: TRBJ1-6; size: many; DNA: TGCGCCAGCAGCTTGGCCGAGGTACGACGGGGTGGCGGTTCACCCCTCCACTTT; CDR3: CASSLAEVRRGGGSPLHF
D: -; length: 16; V: TRBV29-1; J: TRBJ2-1; size: many; DNA: TGCAGCGTTGTGCGAGTTACAGGTGGACGGAACAATGAGCAGTTCTTC; CDR3: CSVVRVTGGRNNEQFF
D: TRBD2; length: 17; V: TRBV24-1; J: TRBJ2-1; size: many; DNA: TGTGCCACCAGTGATTTGGGACCTAGCGGTTCCTACAATGAGCAGTTCTTC; CDR3: CATSDLGPSGSYNEQFF
D: -; length: 16; V: TRBV7-9; J: TRBJ1-2; size: many; DNA: TGTGCCAGCAGCTTATGGGGCCCCAACAGGAATCCGGGCTACACCTTC; CDR3: CASSLWGPNRNPGYTF
D: TRBD2; length: 15; V: TRBV25-1; J: TRBJ2-3; size: many; DNA: TGTGCCAGCAGTTTCCTAGCGGGAGCAACAGATACGCAGTATTTT; CDR3: CASSFLAGATDTQYF
D: TRBD1; length: 14; V: TRBV12-3/TRBV12-4; J: TRBJ2-7; size: -; DNA: TGTGCCAGCAGACCGGGACAGCTCCCCTACGAGCAGTACTTC; CDR3: CASRPGQLPYEQYF
D: TRBD1; length: 17; V: TRBV4-1; J: TRBJ2-5; size: many; DNA: TGCGCCAGCAGCCCAGCCGACAGGGGGCAATATTCAGAGACCCAGTACTTC; CDR3: CASSPADRGQYSETQYF
D: -; length: 13; V: TRBV12-3/TRBV12-4; J: TRBJ1-5; size: few; DNA: TGTGCCAGCAAACACAGGGAGGGTCAGCCCCAGCATTTT; CDR3: CASKHREGQPQHF
D: -; length: 14; V: TRBV27; J: TRBJ2-1; size: many; DNA: TGTGCCAGCAGCTCTGCCGGGACACTCCATGAGCAGTTCTTC; CDR3: CASSSAGTLHEQFF
D: -; length: 14; V: TRBV9; J: TRBJ1-5; size: few; DNA: TGTGCCAGCAGCCCGACAGTGGGCAATCAGCCCCAGCATTTT; CDR3: CASSPTVGNQPQHF
D: -; length: 13; V: TRBV11-2; J: TRBJ2-5; size: many; DNA: TGTGCCAGCAGCTTGAACAGCCAAGAGACCCAGTACTTC; CDR3: CASSLNSQETQYF
D: -; length: 14; V: TRBV7-3; J: TRBJ2-3; size: many; DNA: TGTGCCAGCAGCTTAACCGGCCCCATGGATACGCAGTATTTT; CDR3: CASSLTGPMDTQYF
D: -; length: 13; V: TRBV24-1; J: TRBJ2-3; size: many; DNA: TGTGCCACCAAGGCAGGGACAACAGATACGCAGTATTTT; CDR3: CATKAGTTDTQYF
D: -; length: 14; V: TRBV7-9; J: TRBJ2-4; size: many; DNA: TGTGCCAGCAGCTTACGGCGGAATGGGAACATTCAGTACTTC; CDR3: CASSLRRNGNIQYF
D: TRBD1; length: 14; V: TRBV19; J: TRBJ2-7; size: many; DNA: TGTGCCAGTAGTGCGGGGACAGGAGCCTACGAGCAGTACTTC; CDR3: CASSAGTGAYEQYF
D: -; length: 18; V: TRBV4-1; J: TRBJ1-3; size: many; DNA: TGCGCCAGCAGCGCTCCAGCCCGACAGTCCTTCTCTGGAAACACCATATATTTT; CDR3: CASSAPARQSFSGNTIYF
D: -; length: 12; V: TRBV6-6; J: TRBJ2-7; size: many; DNA: TGTGCCAGCAGCCGCGTGGGATACGAGCAGTACTTC; CDR3: CASSRVGYEQYF
D: -; length: 12; V: TRBV12-3/TRBV12-4; J: TRBJ2-1; size: many; DNA: TGTGCCAGCAGTACGCAGGGCTATGAGCAGTTCTTC; CDR3: CASSTQGYEQFF
D: -; length: 14; V: TRBV21-1; J: TRBJ1-1; size: many; DNA: TGTGCCAGCAGCAAAGAGCAGGAGAACACTGAAGCTTTCTTT; CDR3: CASSKEQENTEAFF
D: -; length: 15; V: TRBV6-2/TRBV6-3; J: TRBJ1-1; size: many; DNA: TGTGCCAGCAGTTACTTTACTTTGAGGGGCACTGAAGCTTTCTTT; CDR3: CASSYFTLRGTEAFF
D: -; length: 13; V: TRBV29-1; J: TRBJ1-1; size: -; DNA: TGCAGCGTTGAACGACGGGGGAACACTGAAGCTTTCTTT; CDR3: CSVERRGNTEAFF
D: -; length: 13; V: TRBV18; J: TRBJ1-1; size: many; DNA: TGTGCCAGCTCACCTACCGGGAGCACTGAAGCTTTCTTT; CDR3: CASSPTGSTEAFF
D: TRBD2; length: 16; V: TRBV5-5; J: TRBJ2-7; size: many; DNA: TGTGCCAGCAGCCAGGGACTAGCGGGAGGGCCTTACGAGCAGTACTTC; CDR3: CASSQGLAGGPYEQYF
D: TRBD2; length: 14; V: TRBV20-1; J: TRBJ2-3; size: many; DNA: TGCAGTGCTCCGCGGGGGGGTAGCACAGATACGCAGTATTTT; CDR3: CSAPRGGSTDTQYF
D: -; length: 13; V: TRBV12-3/TRBV12-4; J: TRBJ1-2; size: once; DNA: TGTGCCAGCAGTCCCGACGGGTACTATGGCTACACCTTC; CDR3: CASSPDGYYGYTF
D: TRBD1; length: 15; V: TRBV7-9; J: TRBJ2-7; size: many; DNA: TGTGCCAGCAGCTTAATGTCAGGGGGTTTCTACGAGCAGTACTTC; CDR3: CASSLMSGGFYEQYF